The 28 T cell receptor beta chains below were found in one sample sequenced in a study of Graves' ophthalmopathy and Graves' hyperthyroidism. Scientists amplified the TCR beta CDR3 regions from RNA transcripts. The library came from an HTBI-primed first-round RT-PCR and a second-round multiplex PCR. TCRdb re-analysed the multiplex PCR reads in MiXCR, keeping a single row per CDR3 protein. The sample carries some 410,000 distinct CDR3 sequences, approximately 21% recorded once. Specimen: peripheral blood. These receptors were obtained from a woman aged 18-29 years with stable Graves' hyperthyroidism.

This clonotype came up many times. J is TRBJ1-1 and V is TRBV12-3 or TRBV12-4; perhaps TRBD1 as D (5 bases). CDR3 length equals 14 residues. Trimming took 2 bases from V and 6 from J, leaving 13 bases between them. CDR3 residues: CASSLNQGWSEAFF. CDR3 in DNA: TGTGCCAGCAGTTTAAATCAGGGATGGTCTGAAGCTTTCTTT.

The table lists this clonotype with many counts. The chain has TRBV20-1 and TRBJ2-4; maybe TRBD1 (7 bases). The V end was cut by 1 base, the J end by 6 bases, with 13 bases between. The CDR3 is made up of 14 amino acids. The V gene's germline CDR1 is DFQATT and CDR2 SNEGSKA (reference sequence). The DNA for the CDR3 is TGCAGTGCTAGAGTCTACAGGGGAGGAAACATTCAGTACTTC. Translation: CSARVYRGGNIQYF.

The chain is built from TRBV9 and TRBJ2-5, with 11 bases aligning to TRBD1. CDR1 is SGDLS and CDR2 is YYNGEE in the germline V gene. After removal of 4 bases from V and 6 bases from J, the junction contained 8 bases not matched to a gene. The CDR3 covers 15 residues. The CDR3 bases are TGTGCCAGCAGCATCCCGGGACAGGGGGTGAAGACCCAGTACTTC. It encodes CASSIPGQGVKTQYF.

CDR3 region: CASSLRQASNSNQPQHF. As DNA, the CDR3 is TGTGCCAGCAGTTTACGACAGGCGTCTAATAGCAATCAGCCCCAGCATTTT. The chain uses TRBV12-3 or TRBV12-4 and TRBJ1-5; TRBD1 is a possible D gene (6 bases). The CDR3 length is 17 residues. The germline V and J ends were trimmed by 2 bases and 0 bases, with 14 bases remaining between them.

This clonotype was counted ten times or more. CDR3 amino acids: CASSYSAGPYEQYF. As DNA, the CDR3 is TGTGCCAGCAGTTACTCGGCAGGGCCTTACGAGCAGTACTTC. V gene TRBV6-5 combines with J gene TRBJ2-7, with D perhaps TRBD1 (5 bases). This CDR3 region has 14 residues. CDR1 MNHEY and CDR2 SVGAGI come from the germline V gene. Trimming removed 0 bases from V and 4 bases from J, with 10 bases in between.

This clonotype was found many times. V is TRBV6-4 and J is TRBJ1-1; 7 bases are a match to TRBD1. J lost 6 bases, V lost 7 bases, and 23 bases had no gene match. Per germline, CDR1 MRHNA and CDR2 SNTAGT. This CDR3 comprises 18 residues. The CDR3 protein is CASTLFTTVWQGDSEAFF. CDR3 sequence (DNA): TGTGCCAGCACCTTATTCACCACCGTGTGGCAGGGGGATTCTGAAGCTTTCTTT.

This clonotype was counted a single time. The chain recombines TRBV12-3 or TRBV12-4 with TRBJ1-2; 7 nucleotides agree with TRBD1. CDR3 length equals 13 residues. V dropped 6 bases and J dropped 6; count of bases not matched to a gene: 7. In DNA form, the CDR3 reads TGTGCCAGCAGATACACACAGGGGAATGGCTACACCTTC. This codes for CASRYTQGNGYTF.

As for this clonotype: One base away lies a much larger clone, so this may be a sequencing read error. V and J are TRBV11-2 and TRBJ2-7; D unclear. Germline-derived CDR1 and CDR2 are SGHAT and FQNNGV. This CDR3 is built from 13 residues. V was cut by 4 bases and J by 5 bases, with 12 bases left in between. The CDR3 reads CASSYDWANEQYF. CDR3 in DNA: TGTGCCAGCAGCTATGACTGGGCGAACGAGCAGTACTTC.

This clonotype showed up just a few times. The chain has TRBV6-1 and TRBJ2-7; TRBD1 agrees at 9 bases. Germline V gene lookup returns CDR1 MNHNS and CDR2 SASEGT. The CDR3 totals 14 residues. V lost 5 bases to trimming and J lost 3 bases; unmatched junction nucleotides: 5. The CDR3 nucleotides are TGTGCCAGCAGTCGAAAGGGACAGGGCTACGAGCAGTACTTC. Translating it yields CASSRKGQGYEQYF.

The V gene is TRBV6-1, the J gene TRBJ1-2, with TRBD1 as a possible D gene (5 bases). V dropped 10 bases and J dropped 5 bases, with 11 bases sitting between them. This CDR3 comprises 11 residues. Germline assignment: CDR1 MNHNS and CDR2 SASEGT. CDR3 DNA: TGTGCCATCTTCCGACAGTATGGCTACACCTTC. As protein: CAIFRQYGYTF.

This clonotype came up many times. The chain links TRBV6-1 to TRBJ1-5, with D perhaps matching TRBD1 (5 bases). The CDR3 has 15 amino acids. V was pared by 6 bases and J by 3 bases, with 15 bases between. Germline CDR1 is MNHNS and CDR2 is SASEGT. The CDR3 loop is CASRERPGTNQPQHF. CDR3 coding DNA: TGTGCCAGCAGGGAACGACCAGGGACCAATCAGCCCCAGCATTTT.

About this clonotype itself: A much larger clone lies a single base off, so this may be a read error. The rearrangement uses TRBV24-1 and TRBJ2-5; perhaps TRBD1 as D (5 bases). CDR1 and CDR2 (germline): KGHDR, SFDVKD. The CDR3 has 15 amino acids. CDR3 sequence (DNA): TGTGCCACCAGTGATTTGGGCGTCGGACAAGCGACCCAGTACTTC. Its translation is CATSDLGVGQATQYF.

This clonotype was observed at least ten times. This chain connects TRBV12-3 or TRBV12-4 to TRBJ2-5; 7 bases map to TRBD2. This CDR3 is 14 amino acids long. The ends lost 3 bases at V and 1 base at J; junction bases unmatched: 2. The CDR3 reads CASSLASGQETQYF. As DNA, the CDR3 is TGTGCCAGCAGTTTGGCTAGCGGCCAAGAGACCCAGTACTTC.

The chain joins TRBV4-1 to TRBJ1-2; no clear D gene. This CDR3 spans 16 amino acids. Trimming shortened V by 4 bases and J by 4 bases, and 19 bases separated the two germline ends. Germline V gene data show CDR1 as MGHRA and CDR2 as YSYEKL. CDR3 DNA: TGCGCCAGCAGCCCTTTCCACTTTGGGCAGCTCTATGGCTACACCTTC. Translation gives CASSPFHFGQLYGYTF.

This clonotype was picked up one time. The chain is built from TRBV6-1 and TRBJ2-7; D perhaps matches TRBD2 (6 bases). Trimming took 1 base from V and 3 from J, leaving 13 bases between them. The CDR3 consists of 15 residues. The germline CDR1 and CDR2 sequences are MNHNS and SASEGT. The CDR3 nucleotides read TGTGCCAGCAGTGAAGTGGCGGGGCCGAGCTACGAGCAGTACTTC. Encoded protein: CASSEVAGPSYEQYF.

The chain recombines TRBV20-1 with TRBJ2-7; D gene uncertain. This CDR3 is built from 15 residues. Deletions cut 1 base from V and 3 bases from J, with 16 bases between. Germline CDR1 DFQATT, CDR2 SNEGSKA (reference sequence). This CDR3 reads CSARGPRVALYEQYF. CDR3 sequence (DNA): TGCAGTGCTAGAGGACCGAGAGTGGCTCTCTACGAGCAGTACTTC.

This clonotype was recorded many times. The chain has TRBV7-8 and TRBJ2-7, with TRBD2 matching 10 bases. V was clipped by 2 bases and J by 6 bases; unmatched bases: 7. There are 15 residues in the CDR3. Germline V gives CDR1 SGHVS, CDR2 FQNEAQ. CDR3 residues: CASSLWPGLAREQYF. CDR3 nucleotide sequence: TGTGCCAGCAGCTTATGGCCGGGACTAGCGCGCGAGCAGTACTTC.

The chain employs TRBV28 and TRBJ2-5; TRBD1 or TRBD2 may be the D gene (5 bases each). Germline CDR1 MDHEN, CDR2 SYDVKM. The CDR3 totals 13 residues. Between the trimmed V and J ends, which lost 3 bases and 5 bases, there was a span of 10 bases. DNA of the CDR3: TGTGCCAGCAGTTTGGGGCGGAGGGAGACCCAGTACTTC. Amino acid sequence: CASSLGRRETQYF.

This clonotype was counted many times. The V call is TRBV2, the J call TRBJ1-1, with a possible D match to TRBD1 (5 bases). This CDR3 contains 13 residues. The V gene's germline CDR1 is SNHLY and CDR2 FYNNEI. The V end lost 6 bases, the J end lost 3 bases, and 11 bases lay between the germline ends. The CDR3 sequence: CASRDSGHTEAFF. The CDR3, as DNA: TGTGCCAGCAGAGACTCGGGGCACACTGAAGCTTTCTTT.

This clonotype showed up many times. The genes are TRBV12-3 or TRBV12-4 and TRBJ1-3, with D tentatively TRBD1 (6 bases). V was pared by 3 bases and J by 1 base, with 13 bases between. The CDR3 has 16 amino acids. CDR3 loop: CASSLGGTGSGNTIYF. In DNA form, the CDR3 reads TGTGCCAGCAGTTTGGGGGGAACAGGGTCTGGAAACACCATATATTTT.

The V gene is TRBV11-2, the J gene TRBJ2-7, with 9 bases identical to TRBD2. CDR1 and CDR2 from the germline V gene are SGHAT and FQNNGV. The CDR3 covers 15 residues. The junction had 6 bases not matched to a gene; V was cut back by 3 bases and J by 3 bases. CDR3 in amino acids: CASSFLAGQIYEQYF. CDR3 bases: TGTGCCAGCAGCTTTCTAGCGGGACAGATCTACGAGCAGTACTTC.

The sample holds many counts of this clonotype. This rearrangement joins TRBV6-2 or TRBV6-3 to TRBJ2-7; perhaps TRBD1 as D (5 bases). The CDR3 spans 12 residues. Trimming pared 5 bases from V and 3 bases from J, leaving 8 bases between. Germline CDR1 reads MNHEY; CDR2 reads SVGEGT. CDR3 residues: CASSNQGYEQYF. As DNA, the CDR3 is TGTGCCAGCAGTAACCAGGGCTACGAGCAGTACTTC.

In this sample, this clonotype turned up many times. This rearrangement joins TRBV25-1 to TRBJ2-2; 12 bases are shared with TRBD2. CDR3 length: 16 amino acids. V shed 5 bases and J 5 bases; nucleotides not matched to a gene: 6. Per the germline V gene, CDR1 is MGHDK and CDR2 is SYGVNS. For the CDR3, the DNA is TGTGCCAGCAGTCCGCGGACTAGCGGGACAACCGGGGAGCTGTTTTTT. This codes for CASSPRTSGTTGELFF.

This clonotype came up a few times. The chain employs TRBV12-3 or TRBV12-4 and TRBJ2-7; no definite D call. This CDR3 has 13 residues. Trimming left V 4 bases short and J 3 bases short, with 10 bases between. The CDR3 protein is CASSYHLVYEQYF. CDR3 coding DNA: TGTGCCAGCAGTTACCACCTCGTCTACGAGCAGTACTTC.

The CDR3 DNA sequence: TGTGCCAGTAGTATAGTGGCGATTTCCGGGGAGCTGTTTTTT. It specifies CASSIVAISGELFF. V gene TRBV19 combines with J gene TRBJ2-2, with unresolved D. The CDR3 spans 14 residues. The V end lost 1 base, the J end lost 6 bases, and 9 bases lay between the germline ends. Looked up from germline, CDR1 is LNHDA and CDR2 is SQIVND (reference sequence).

This clonotype was picked up many times. The genes are TRBV3-1 and TRBJ2-7; TRBD1 matches at 8 bases. Unmatched junction bases numbered 6, after V lost 7 bases and J lost 7 bases. Per the germline V gene, CDR1 is LGHDT and CDR2 is YNNKEL (reference sequence). The CDR3 extends over 12 amino acids. In DNA, the CDR3 is TGTGCCAGCACCCGGACAGGGCAAGAGCAGTACTTC. Protein: CASTRTGQEQYF.

This clonotype has ten or more counts. The CDR3 protein is CASSQGPGQSSYEQYF. In DNA, the CDR3 is TGCGCCAGCAGCCAAGGACCGGGACAGAGCTCCTACGAGCAGTACTTC. The V call is TRBV4-1, the J call TRBJ2-7; 7 bases align to TRBD1. Germline V lookup: CDR1 MGHRA, CDR2 YSYEKL. The V segment lost 1 base and the J segment 0 bases; nucleotides outside the gene matches: 6. The CDR3 extends over 16 amino acids.

As for this clonotype: Germline and junction disagree at one end, which may indicate a read error. This rearrangement joins TRBV12-5 to TRBJ2-5; TRBD1 agrees at 7 bases. The CDR3 covers 14 residues. From germline, CDR1 is LGHNT and CDR2 FRNRAP. The CDR3 loop reads CACGFDRDEETQYF. CDR3 coding DNA: TGTGCTTGTGGATTTGACAGGGATGAAGAGACCCAGTACTTC.